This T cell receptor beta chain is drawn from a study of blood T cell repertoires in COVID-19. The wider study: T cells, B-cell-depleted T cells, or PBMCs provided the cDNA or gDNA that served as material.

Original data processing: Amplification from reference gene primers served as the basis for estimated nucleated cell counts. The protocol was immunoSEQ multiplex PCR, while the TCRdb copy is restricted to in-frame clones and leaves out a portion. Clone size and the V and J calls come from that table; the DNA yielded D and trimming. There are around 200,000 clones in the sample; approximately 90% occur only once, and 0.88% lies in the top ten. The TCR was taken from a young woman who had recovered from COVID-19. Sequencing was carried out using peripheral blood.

The DNA for the CDR3 is TGTGCCAGCTCCGAGGTTGGGACTGAAGCTTTCTTT. It translates to CASSEVGTEAFF. This rearrangement joins TRBV7-9 to TRBJ1-1; no firm D call. From germline, CDR1 is SEHNR and CDR2 FQNEAQ (reference sequence). The V and J ends lost 8 bases and 5 bases respectively, with 12 bases between them. The CDR3 contains 12 residues.